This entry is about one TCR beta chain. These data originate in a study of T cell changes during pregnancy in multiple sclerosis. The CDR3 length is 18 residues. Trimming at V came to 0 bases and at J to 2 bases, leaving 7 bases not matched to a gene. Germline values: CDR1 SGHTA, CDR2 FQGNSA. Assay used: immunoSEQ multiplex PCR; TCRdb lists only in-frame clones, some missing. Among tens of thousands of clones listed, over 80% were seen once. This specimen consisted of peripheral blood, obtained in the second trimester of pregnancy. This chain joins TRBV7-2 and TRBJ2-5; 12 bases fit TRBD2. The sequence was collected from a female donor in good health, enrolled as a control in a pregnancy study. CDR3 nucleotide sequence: TGTGCCAGCAGCTTAGCGCAACCGGGACTAGCGGGTCAAGAGACCCAGTACTTC. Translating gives CASSLAQPGLAGQETQYF. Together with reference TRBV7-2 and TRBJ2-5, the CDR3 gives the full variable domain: GAGVSQSPSNKVTEKGKDVELRCDPISGHTALYWYRQSLGQGLEFLIYFQGNSAPDKSGLPSDRFSAERTGGSVSTLTIQRTQQEDSAVYLCASSLAQPGLAGQETQYFGPGTRLLVL.